This T cell receptor (beta chain) was sequenced in a study of T-cell memory formation after mild COVID-19. Germline CDR1 is MNHEY and CDR2 is SVGAGI. CDR3 size: 15 residues. V was clipped by 0 bases and J by 2 bases, with 10 bases between them. Employing constant-segment primers, 5'RACE generated TCR alpha and TCR beta cDNA libraries bearing sample barcodes and UMIs. Using its own MiXCR run on the 5' RACE reads, TCRdb lists one record per CDR3 protein. Here the sample spans more than 400,000 distinct CDR3 sequences, 18% being singletons. Sequenced sample: PBMCs or a T cell subset sorted from them (not recorded which). This receptor was taken from an adult woman who had mild COVID-19 (a few samples of this study predate the infection). Cell type and time point are not known. The V gene is TRBV6-5, the J gene TRBJ1-1; unclear D gene. The CDR3 region is CASSYSTGRNTEAFF. In DNA, the CDR3 is TGTGCCAGCAGTTACTCGACCGGGCGTAACACTGAAGCTTTCTTT.